The 15 T cell receptor beta chains in this list originate from one sample, sequenced in a study of T cells in Graves' hyperthyroidism and ophthalmopathy. Template material for amplifying TCR beta CDR3 regions consisted of RNA transcripts. The HTBI set primed first-round TCR CDR3 RT-PCR. TCRdb analysed the multiplex PCR reads with MiXCR anew, one entry per CDR3 protein. The table lists about 520,000 distinct CDR3 sequences, around a quarter of them singletons. Specimen: blood. The receptors stem from a woman aged 25 to 45 with Graves' ophthalmopathy.

This clonotype was counted ten times or more. This chain joins TRBV29-1 and TRBJ2-6; D gene ambiguous. The V gene's germline CDR1 is SQVTM and CDR2 ANQGSEA. This CDR3 has 12 residues. Trimming took 4 bases from V and 3 from J, leaving 4 bases between them. The CDR3, as DNA: TGCAGCGTTGTTAGTGGGGCCAACGTCCTGACTTTC. Translating it yields CSVVSGANVLTF.

This clonotype has just one count. The gene calls are TRBV5-1 and TRBJ1-1; D is uncertain. This CDR3 region has 15 residues. CDR1 is SGHRS and CDR2 is YFSETQ in the germline V gene. V lost 6 bases to trimming and J lost 0 bases, with 15 bases between them. The CDR3 is CASTSGYGMNTEAFF. The CDR3 DNA reads TGCGCCAGCACTTCCGGGTATGGGATGAACACTGAAGCTTTCTTT. Filled out from reference TRBV5-1 and TRBJ1-1, the complete variable domain reads KAGVTQTPRYLIKTRGQQVTLSCSPISGHRSVSWYQQTPGQGLQFLFEYFSETQRNKGNFPGRFSGRQFSNSRSEMNVSTLELGDSALYLCASTSGYGMNTEAFFGQGTRLTVV.

This clonotype has a count of ten or more. One end of the junction is discordant with germline, which a read error may explain. V gene TRBV27 combines with J gene TRBJ1-2; D gene ambiguous. Germline CDR1 reads MNHEY; CDR2 reads SMNVEV (reference sequence). The CDR3 consists of 12 residues. The CDR3 region is CASHGLGYDYTF. The CDR3 bases are TGTGCCAGCCACGGGCTAGGCTATGACTACACCTTC.

This clonotype was seen ten or more times. This sequence joins TRBV7-9 and TRBJ1-3; 9 bases agree with TRBD1. With 5 bases clipped from V and 2 bases from J, the junction kept 4 bases outside the gene matches. The germline CDR1 and CDR2 sequences are SEHNR and FQNEAQ (reference sequence). The CDR3 is 15 residues long. CDR3 loop: CASSPRTGAGNTIYF. CDR3 bases: TGTGCCAGCAGCCCACGGACAGGGGCTGGAAACACCATATATTTT.

In its sample, this clonotype was seen a few times. The chain recombines TRBV12-3 or TRBV12-4 with TRBJ1-1, with 10 bases identical to TRBD1. This CDR3 is 15 amino acids long. V shed 3 bases and J 5 bases; nucleotides not matched to a gene: 6. The CDR3 region is CASSLDDRGQTEAFF. The CDR3 DNA sequence: TGTGCCAGCAGTTTGGACGACAGGGGGCAAACTGAAGCTTTCTTT.

This clonotype was counted many times. V usage is TRBV12-5 and J usage is TRBJ2-5; 8 bases match TRBD2. The CDR3 contains 17 residues. V was clipped by 5 bases and J by 6 bases; unmatched bases: 17. CDR1 LGHNT and CDR2 FRNRAP come from the germline V gene. CDR3 region: CASGETGTSGSAKTQYF. CDR3 nucleotide sequence: TGTGCTAGTGGTGAGACGGGAACTAGCGGATCGGCGAAGACCCAGTACTTC.

The chain is built from TRBV12-3 or TRBV12-4 and TRBJ2-7; 14 bases are a match to TRBD2. V was pared by 5 bases and J by 0 bases, with 3 bases of the junction left unmatched. The CDR3 covers 16 residues. CDR3 amino acids: CASSRLAGGSSYEQYF. CDR3 sequence (DNA): TGTGCCAGCAGTCGACTAGCGGGGGGGAGCTCCTACGAGCAGTACTTC.

This clonotype was found a few times. The J gene is TRBJ1-5, the V gene TRBV7-2; no clear D. Germline V gene sequence: CDR1 SGHTA, CDR2 FQGNSA. Trimming pared 5 bases from V and 4 bases from J, leaving 9 bases between. This CDR3 spans 13 amino acids. In DNA, the CDR3 is TGTGCCAGCAGCCTACAGCGAAATCAGCCCCAGCATTTT. This sequence encodes CASSLQRNQPQHF. The whole variable domain, filled in from reference TRBV7-2 and TRBJ1-5, reads GAGVSQSPSNKVTEKGKDVELRCDPISGHTALYWYRQSLGQGLEFLIYFQGNSAPDKSGLPSDRFSAERTGGSVSTLTIQRTQQEDSAVYLCASSLQRNQPQHFGDGTRLSIL.

This clonotype was seen a handful of times. The chain carries TRBV12-3 or TRBV12-4 and TRBJ1-2; TRBD1 aligns across 9 bases. The V gene end was trimmed by 6 bases and the J gene end by 8 bases; junction bases not matched to a gene: 4. The CDR3 is made up of 12 amino acids. The CDR3 sequence is CASSYRGRGYTF. CDR3 nucleotide sequence: TGTGCCAGCAGCTACAGGGGGCGAGGCTACACCTTC.

This clonotype has at least ten counts. V is TRBV18 and J is TRBJ2-5, with 7 bases identical to TRBD1. This CDR3 is built from 14 residues. Germline CDR1 KGHSH, CDR2 LQKENI. V dropped 0 bases and J dropped 5; count of bases not matched to a gene: 3. This chain's CDR3 is CASSPPQGRETQYF. Written as DNA, the CDR3 is TGTGCCAGCTCACCACCACAGGGGCGTGAGACCCAGTACTTC. The full variable domain, completed using reference TRBV18 and TRBJ2-5, is NAGVMQNPRHLVRRRGQEARLRCSPMKGHSHVYWYRQLPEEGLKFMVYLQKENIIDESGMPKERFSAEFPKEGPSILRIQQVVRGDSAAYFCASSPPQGRETQYFGPGTRLLVL.

This clonotype occurred many times. The chain couples TRBV4-1 to TRBJ1-5; D is undetermined. Trimming left V 1 base short and J 2 bases short, with 6 bases between. The CDR3 length is 14 residues. Germline V CDR1 and CDR2: MGHRA, YSYEKL. CDR3 region: CASSQADRNQPQHF. CDR3 nucleotides: TGCGCCAGCAGCCAAGCGGATCGCAATCAGCCCCAGCATTTT.

The table lists this clonotype with many counts. This sequence joins TRBV20-1 and TRBJ2-7; 7 bases match TRBD2. CDR1 is DFQATT, CDR2 SNEGSKA, per germline (reference sequence). The CDR3 is 14 amino acids. After removal of 3 bases from V and 6 bases from J, the junction contained 11 bases not matched to a gene. The CDR3 sequence is CSASRFGGVVEQYF. The CDR3 DNA reads TGCAGTGCTAGTCGTTTTGGGGGGGTCGTCGAGCAGTACTTC.

Ten or more counts support this clonotype. V and J are TRBV29-1 and TRBJ2-7, with D possibly TRBD2 on 7 matching bases. Germline assignment: CDR1 SQVTM and CDR2 ANQGSEA. CDR3 size: 14 residues. V was pared by 4 bases and J by 6 bases, with 19 bases between. The DNA of the CDR3 is TGCAGCGTTGCCCGTGGGACGGGGGGCACCGAGCAGTACTTC. Translated, it gives CSVARGTGGTEQYF.

This clonotype has a count of ten or more. The chain is built from TRBV6-2 or TRBV6-3 and TRBJ2-1, with D perhaps matching TRBD1 or TRBD2 (5 bases each). Trimming left V 2 bases short and J 7 bases short, with 6 bases between. The CDR3 totals 12 residues. Germline V gene data show CDR1 as MNHEY and CDR2 as SVGEGT. The CDR3 DNA follows: TGTGCCAGCAGTTACGGGGGTAATGAGCAGTTCTTC. Amino acid sequence: CASSYGGNEQFF.

This clonotype was observed a handful of times. CDR3: CASRRGTDRVSEAFF. The CDR3, as DNA: TGTGCCAGCAGGCGCGGGACAGATAGAGTCAGTGAAGCTTTCTTT. This chain connects TRBV12-3 or TRBV12-4 to TRBJ1-1; 7 bases align to TRBD1. The CDR3 spans 15 residues. Trimming removed 6 bases from V and 7 bases from J; junction bases left unmatched: 14.